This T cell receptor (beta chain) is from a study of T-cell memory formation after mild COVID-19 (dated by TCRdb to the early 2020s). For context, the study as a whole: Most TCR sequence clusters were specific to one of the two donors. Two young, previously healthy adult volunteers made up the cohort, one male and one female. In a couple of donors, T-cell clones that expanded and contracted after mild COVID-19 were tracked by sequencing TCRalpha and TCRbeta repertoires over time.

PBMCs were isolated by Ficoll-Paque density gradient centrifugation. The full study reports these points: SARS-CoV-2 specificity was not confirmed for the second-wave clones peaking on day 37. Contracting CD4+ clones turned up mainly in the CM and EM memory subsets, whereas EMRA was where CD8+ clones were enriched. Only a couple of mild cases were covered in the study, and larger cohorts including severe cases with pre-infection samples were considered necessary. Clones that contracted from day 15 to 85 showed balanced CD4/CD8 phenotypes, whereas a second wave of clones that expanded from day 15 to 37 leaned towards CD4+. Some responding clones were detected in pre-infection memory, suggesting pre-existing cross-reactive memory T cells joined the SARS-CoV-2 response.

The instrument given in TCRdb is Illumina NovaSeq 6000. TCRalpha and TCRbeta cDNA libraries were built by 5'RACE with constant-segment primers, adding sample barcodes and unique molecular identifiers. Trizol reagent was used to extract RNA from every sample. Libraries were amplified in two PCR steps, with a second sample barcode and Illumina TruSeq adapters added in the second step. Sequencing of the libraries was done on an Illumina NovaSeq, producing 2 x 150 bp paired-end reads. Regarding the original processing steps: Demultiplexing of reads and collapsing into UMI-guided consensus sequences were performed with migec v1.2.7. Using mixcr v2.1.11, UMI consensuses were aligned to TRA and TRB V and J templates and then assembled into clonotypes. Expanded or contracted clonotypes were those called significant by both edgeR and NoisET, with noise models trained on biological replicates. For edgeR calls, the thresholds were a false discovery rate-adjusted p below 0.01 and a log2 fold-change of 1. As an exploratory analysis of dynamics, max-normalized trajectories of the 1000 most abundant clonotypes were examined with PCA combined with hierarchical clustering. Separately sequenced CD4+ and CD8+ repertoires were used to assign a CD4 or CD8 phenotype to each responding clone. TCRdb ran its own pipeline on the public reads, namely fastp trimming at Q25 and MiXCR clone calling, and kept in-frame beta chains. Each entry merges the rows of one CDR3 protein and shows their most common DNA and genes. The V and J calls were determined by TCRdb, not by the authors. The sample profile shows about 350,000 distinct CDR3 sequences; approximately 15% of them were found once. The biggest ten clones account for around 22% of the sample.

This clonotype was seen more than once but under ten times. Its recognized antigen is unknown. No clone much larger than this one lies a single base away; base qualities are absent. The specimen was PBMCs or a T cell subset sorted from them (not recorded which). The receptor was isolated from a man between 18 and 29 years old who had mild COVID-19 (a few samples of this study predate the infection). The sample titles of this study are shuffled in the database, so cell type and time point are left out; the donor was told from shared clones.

DNA sequence: TGCAGTGCAGGCAGATTGAACACTGAAGCTTTCTTT. Its translation reads: CSAGRLNTEAFF. The chain employs TRBV20-1 and TRBJ1-1, with no D gene named confidently. The CDR3 has 12 amino acids, counting the end cysteine and phenylalanine. Only the CDR3 region is kept as DNA, spanning 36 bases read in frame from base 1. Looking up the germline V gene (reference sequence) yields CDR1 DFQATT and CDR2 SNEGSKA. The germline ends are 8 bases apart after V is trimmed by 6 bases and J by 0 bases.